This TCR beta chain was sequenced in a study of radiotherapy plus CTLA-4 blockade in lung cancer. Treatment of patients with chemo-refractory metastatic non-small-cell lung cancer consisted of focal radiation plus CTLA-4 blockade with ipilimumab. Clones were read by immunoSEQ multiplex PCR, and TCRdb kept only the in-frame ones, dropping some. The sample includes tens of thousands of clones, about 78% seen only once; the top ten take 3.5% to 4.5%. Germline CDR1 reads SNHLY; CDR2 reads FYNNEI. V shed 1 base and J shed 7 bases, with 11 bases lying between them. The CDR3 runs to 14 residues. This clone was seen a handful of times.

The sequence derives from a human donor with non-small cell lung cancer who had a partial response to radiotherapy plus ipilimumab. Some clones in this sample may be carry-over from other donors' samples. The sequenced sample was peripheral blood, obtained from a patient treated with radiotherapy plus ipilimumab. The V call is TRBV2, the J call TRBJ1-3, with D possibly matching TRBD1 (6 bases). CDR3 nucleotides: TGTGCCAGCAGTGAAGTCAGGGGACGGAACACCATATATTTT. Protein product: CASSEVRGRNTIYF.